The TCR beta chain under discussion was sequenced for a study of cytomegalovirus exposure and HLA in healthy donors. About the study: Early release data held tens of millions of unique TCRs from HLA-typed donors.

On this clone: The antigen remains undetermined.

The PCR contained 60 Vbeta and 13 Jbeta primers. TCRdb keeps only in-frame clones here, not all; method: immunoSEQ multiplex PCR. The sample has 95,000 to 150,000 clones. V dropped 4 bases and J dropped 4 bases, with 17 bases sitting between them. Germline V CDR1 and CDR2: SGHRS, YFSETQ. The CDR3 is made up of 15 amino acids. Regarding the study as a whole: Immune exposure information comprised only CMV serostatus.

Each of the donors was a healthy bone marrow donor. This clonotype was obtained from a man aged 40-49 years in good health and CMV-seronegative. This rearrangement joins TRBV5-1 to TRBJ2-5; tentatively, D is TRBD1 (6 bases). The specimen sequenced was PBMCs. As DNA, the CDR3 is TGCGCCAGCAGCGTCGGTTCAGGGGTAGGAGAGACCCAGTACTTC. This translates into CASSVGSGVGETQYF.